This is a list of T cell receptor beta chains from one sample in a study of blood T cell repertoires in COVID-19. The protocol was immunoSEQ multiplex PCR, while the TCRdb copy is restricted to in-frame clones and leaves out a portion. The profile shows about 130,000 clones, approximately 90% of them singletons. Material: peripheral blood. These TCRs come from a man aged 50 to 60 with COVID-19, enrolled during active disease. Both conserved end residues are part of each CDR3. The D gene is left open where the match is weak. Size is stated for part of the rows, as once, few or many counts, or as a class when the clone is expanded.

V gene: TRBV4-3
J gene: TRBJ2-2
D gene: TRBD2
clone size: .
CDR3 protein: CASSQSPGGGADTGELFF
CDR3 DNA: TGCGCCAGCAGCCAATCGCCCGGGGGGGGCGCGGACACCGGGGAGCTGTTTTTT

V gene: TRBV11-2
J gene: TRBJ1-2
D gene: TRBD1
clone size: .
CDR3 protein: CASSSTGDGYTF
CDR3 DNA: TGTGCCAGCAGCTCGACAGGGGACGGCTACACCTTC

V gene: TRBV20-1
J gene: TRBJ2-3
D gene: .
clone size: once
CDR3 protein: CSGVSGDTQYF
CDR3 DNA: TGCAGTGGGGTTTCGGGAGATACGCAGTATTTT

V gene: TRBV7-9
J gene: TRBJ2-7
D gene: .
clone size: .
CDR3 protein: CAGGGSGPYEQYF
CDR3 DNA: TGTGCCGGTGGGGGGTCGGGCCCCTACGAGCAGTACTTC

V gene: TRBV5-6
J gene: TRBJ2-2
D gene: .
clone size: once
CDR3 protein: CASSLHGELFF
CDR3 DNA: TGTGCCAGCAGCTTACACGGGGAGCTGTTTTTT

V gene: TRBV9
J gene: TRBJ2-1
D gene: TRBD2
clone size: .
CDR3 protein: CASSVGTSRHEQFF
CDR3 DNA: TGTGCCAGCAGCGTAGGGACTAGCCGCCATGAGCAGTTCTTC

V gene: TRBV5-1
J gene: TRBJ2-6
D gene: .
clone size: .
CDR3 protein: CASIGGSGANVLTF
CDR3 DNA: TGCGCCAGCATCGGAGGCTCTGGGGCCAACGTCCTGACTTTC

V gene: TRBV18
J gene: TRBJ1-5
D gene: .
clone size: .
CDR3 protein: CASSPTNGGNQPQHF
CDR3 DNA: TGTGCCAGCTCACCCACCAACGGGGGCAATCAGCCCCAGCATTTT

V gene: TRBV10-3
J gene: TRBJ2-6
D gene: TRBD1
clone size: .
CDR3 protein: CAGGDRASGANVLTF
CDR3 DNA: TGTGCCGGAGGGGACAGGGCCTCTGGGGCCAACGTCCTGACTTTC

V gene: TRBV6-5
J gene: TRBJ2-1
D gene: .
clone size: .
CDR3 protein: CASSYSLENEQFF
CDR3 DNA: TGTGCCAGCAGTTACTCGTTGGAGAATGAGCAGTTCTTC

V gene: TRBV28
J gene: TRBJ1-2
D gene: TRBD1
clone size: .
CDR3 protein: CASSFGTVGYTF
CDR3 DNA: TGTGCCAGCAGTTTCGGGACAGTCGGCTACACCTTC

V gene: TRBV4-3
J gene: TRBJ1-4
D gene: TRBD1
clone size: .
CDR3 protein: CASSQGQGGEKLFF
CDR3 DNA: TGCGCCAGCAGCCAGGGTCAGGGGGGCGAAAAACTGTTTTTT

V gene: TRBV27
J gene: TRBJ2-1
D gene: .
clone size: once
CDR3 protein: CASSLRQGLYNEQFF
CDR3 DNA: TGTGCCAGCAGTTTACGGCAGGGGCTCTACAATGAGCAGTTCTTC

V gene: TRBV9
J gene: TRBJ2-2
D gene: TRBD2
clone size: .
CDR3 protein: CASSVGTSGRGELFF
CDR3 DNA: TGTGCCAGCAGCGTCGGGACTAGCGGGAGGGGGGAGCTGTTTTTT